Listed below are T cell receptor beta chains from one sample, sequenced in a study of T cells expressing NK-cell markers. TCRdb reanalyzed the 5' RACE reads, giving one entry per CDR3 protein sequence and no DNA. The sample has 550,000 or so distinct CDR3 sequences; the top ten hold under 4.5%. What was sequenced was blood T cells: a sorted CD56 or NKG2C T cell subset, CD4+ or CD8+ T cells, or bulk PBMC T cells (not recorded which). All receptors derive from a man in his late teens or twenties in good health. The CDR3 runs from the conserved cysteine through the conserved F or W.

V	J	CDR3
TRBV4-2	TRBJ2-7	CASSQVPGGDEQYF
TRBV29-1	TRBJ1-5	CSVDQTASNQPQHF
TRBV3-1	TRBJ2-1	CASSQDGGTSGTGLYNEQFF
TRBV28	TRBJ1-1	CASSDVRGGSEAFF
TRBV28	TRBJ2-5	CVTGGTQETQYF
TRBV5-1	TRBJ1-6	CASSLNTVGSPLHF
TRBV6-5	TRBJ1-6	CASSPYGSHNSPLHF
TRBV20-1	TRBJ2-1	CSARPEGRVSYNEQFF
TRBV30	TRBJ2-2	CAWMVTRAAGELFF
TRBV4-2	TRBJ2-3	CASSQTPGQSEDTQYF
TRBV25-1	TRBJ2-5	CASSPAGVETQYF
TRBV12-3/TRBV12-4	TRBJ2-3	CASSQGESTQYF
TRBV3-1	TRBJ1-1	CASSQLVPNTEAFF
TRBV27	TRBJ2-3	CASSLEPLRDTQYF
TRBV7-2	TRBJ2-1	CASSYRLAGNNEQFF
TRBV5-5	TRBJ1-2	CASSLRAQGWNYGYTF
TRBV12-3/TRBV12-4	TRBJ2-2	CATRTFSAGELFF
TRBV6-5	TRBJ2-2	CASSYSRRMNTGELFF
TRBV28	TRBJ2-2	CASSLRTGIHGTGELFF
TRBV12-3/TRBV12-4	TRBJ2-1	CASSLWAGDSYNEQFF
TRBV10-3	TRBJ1-6	CAISGDTYNSPLHF
TRBV20-1	TRBJ1-5	CSARAIGTGGALEVTPQHF
TRBV28	TRBJ2-1	CASCGRGSYNEQFF
TRBV5-1	TRBJ2-5	CASSSLAGGIQETQYF
TRBV29-1	TRBJ2-2	CSVFGQGTNTGELFF
TRBV18	TRBJ1-3	CASSPLPDKSGNTIYF
TRBV6-5	TRBJ2-5	CASRRLAGVVTETQYF
TRBV18	TRBJ2-1	CASSPGGARVLAQFF
TRBV20-1	TRBJ2-7	CSAGGSGTYEQYF
TRBV5-1	TRBJ1-2	CASKARGSNYGYTF
TRBV28	TRBJ2-5	CASSLALGGSTLQETQYF
TRBV3-1	TRBJ2-5	CASSQDADAVTQYF
TRBV4-2	TRBJ2-3	CASSQDLAREVGDTQYF
TRBV5-1	TRBJ2-7	CASSLGDTRRSEQYF
TRBV5-1	TRBJ2-7	CASSKDGDYEQYF
TRBV29-1	TRBJ2-7	CSAESSGSSPYEQYF
TRBV11-2	TRBJ2-3	CASSHRGLTDTQYF
TRBV12-3/TRBV12-4	TRBJ2-3	CASSNRRSGTDTQYF
TRBV3-1	TRBJ2-4	CASSQGLSLQGDIQYF
TRBV7-8	TRBJ2-2	CASSLAGLGNTGELFF
TRBV5-1	TRBJ2-1	CASSLGQFDNEQFF
TRBV15	TRBJ2-6	CATSSADRVDVLTF
TRBV28	TRBJ1-4	CASSLPDRGEKLFF
TRBV27	TRBJ1-4	CASKPWTDDEKLFF
TRBV3-1	TRBJ2-1	CASSPDLTGQFF
TRBV4-3	TRBJ2-7	CASSQGSQGLNPLYF
TRBV12-3/TRBV12-4	TRBJ2-1	CASRAGTGFDEQFF
TRBV6-1	TRBJ1-2	CASSEVVRRGYTF
TRBV12-3/TRBV12-4	TRBJ2-1	CASSFLSAPSSYNEQFF
TRBV7-2	TRBJ2-7	CASKFGGRDEQYF
TRBV30	TRBJ2-1	CAWSVAGVQFF
TRBV30	TRBJ1-1	CAWSDVGALGTEAFF
TRBV20-1	TRBJ2-5	CSARDYRREETQYF
TRBV12-3/TRBV12-4	TRBJ2-1	CASTPAGGSGEQFF
TRBV24-1	TRBJ1-5	CATSDANRGLRQPQHF
TRBV6-1	TRBJ2-7	CATNPGQPAYEQYF
TRBV5-8	TRBJ2-2	CASRAGAGELFF
TRBV7-3	TRBJ2-2	CASSPGAVGSLTGELFF
TRBV12-3/TRBV12-4	TRBJ2-7	CASTIGTGYEQYF